The sequence of this T cell receptor (beta chain) was determined in a study of blood T cell repertoires in COVID-19. In germline, CDR1 is MDHEN, CDR2 SYDVKM. The CDR3 covers 15 residues. Trimming cost V 5 bases and J 1 base; bases outside gene matches: 4. This table comes from immunoSEQ multiplex PCR, and its TCRdb copy is limited to in-frame clones, with some not included. The profile shows tens of thousands of clones, approximately 84% of them singletons. The clonotype comes from a man between 70 and 80 years old with active COVID-19. Sequencing used peripheral blood. This rearrangement joins TRBV28 to TRBJ2-3, with 9 bases matching TRBD1. CDR3 nucleotide sequence: TGTGCCAGCAGTAACAGGGGGCTGCGCACAGATACGCAGTATTTT. Translating gives CASSNRGLRTDTQYF. The full variable domain, its missing parts supplied by reference TRBV28 and TRBJ2-3, is DVKVTQSSRYLVKRTGEKVFLECVQDMDHENMFWYRQDPGLGLRLIYFSYDVKMKEKGDIPEGYSVSREKKERFSLILESASTNQTSMYLCASSNRGLRTDTQYFGPGTRLTVL.